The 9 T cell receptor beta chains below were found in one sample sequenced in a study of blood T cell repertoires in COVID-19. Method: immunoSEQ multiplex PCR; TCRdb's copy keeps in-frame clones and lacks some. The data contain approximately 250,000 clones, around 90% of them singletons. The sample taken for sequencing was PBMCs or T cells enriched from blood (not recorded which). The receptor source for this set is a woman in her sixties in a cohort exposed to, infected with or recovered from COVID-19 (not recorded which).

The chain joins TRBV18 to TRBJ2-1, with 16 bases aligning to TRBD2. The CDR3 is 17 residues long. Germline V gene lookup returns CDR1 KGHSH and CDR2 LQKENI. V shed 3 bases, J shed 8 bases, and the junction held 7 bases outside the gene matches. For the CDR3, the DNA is TGTGCCAGCTCACCGGGGACTAGCGGGAGGGCTGGCTATGAGCAGTTCTTC. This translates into CASSPGTSGRAGYEQFF.

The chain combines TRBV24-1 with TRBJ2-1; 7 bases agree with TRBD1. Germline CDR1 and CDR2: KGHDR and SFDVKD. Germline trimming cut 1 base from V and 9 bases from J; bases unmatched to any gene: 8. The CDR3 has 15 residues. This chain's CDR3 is CATSDLDRDSAEQFF. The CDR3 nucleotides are TGTGCCACCAGTGATTTAGACAGGGACAGCGCTGAGCAGTTCTTC.

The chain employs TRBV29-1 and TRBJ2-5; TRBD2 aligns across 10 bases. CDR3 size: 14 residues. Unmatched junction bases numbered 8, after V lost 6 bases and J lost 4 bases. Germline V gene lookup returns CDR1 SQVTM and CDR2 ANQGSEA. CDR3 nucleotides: TGCAGCGTGCCCCTAGCGGGAGTGGGAGAGACCCAGTACTTC. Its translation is CSVPLAGVGETQYF.

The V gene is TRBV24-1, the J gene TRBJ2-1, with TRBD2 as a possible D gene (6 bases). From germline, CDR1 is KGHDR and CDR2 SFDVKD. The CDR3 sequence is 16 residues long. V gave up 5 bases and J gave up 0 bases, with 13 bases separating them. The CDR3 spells CATSAPLGGSYNEQFF. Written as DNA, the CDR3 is TGTGCCACCAGTGCCCCACTGGGGGGCTCCTACAATGAGCAGTTCTTC.

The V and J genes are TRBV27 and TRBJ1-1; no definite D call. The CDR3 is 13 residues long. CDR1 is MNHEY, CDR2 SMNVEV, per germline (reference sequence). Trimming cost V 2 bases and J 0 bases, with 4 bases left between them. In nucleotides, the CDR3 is TGTGCCAGCAGTTTAACTCTGAACACTGAAGCTTTCTTT. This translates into CASSLTLNTEAFF.

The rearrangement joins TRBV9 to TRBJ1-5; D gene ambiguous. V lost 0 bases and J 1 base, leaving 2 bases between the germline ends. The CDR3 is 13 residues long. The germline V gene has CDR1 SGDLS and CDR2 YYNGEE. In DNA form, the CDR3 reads TGTGCCAGCAGCGTAGCGAGCAATCAGCCCCAGCATTTT. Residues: CASSVASNQPQHF.

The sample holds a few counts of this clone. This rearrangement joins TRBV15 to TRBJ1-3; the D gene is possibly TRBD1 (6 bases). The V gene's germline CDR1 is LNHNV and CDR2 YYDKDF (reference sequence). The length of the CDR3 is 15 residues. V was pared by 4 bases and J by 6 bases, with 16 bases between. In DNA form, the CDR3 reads TGTGCCACCAGCAACCGCCCAGACAGGCCAAACACCATATATTTT. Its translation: CATSNRPDRPNTIYF.

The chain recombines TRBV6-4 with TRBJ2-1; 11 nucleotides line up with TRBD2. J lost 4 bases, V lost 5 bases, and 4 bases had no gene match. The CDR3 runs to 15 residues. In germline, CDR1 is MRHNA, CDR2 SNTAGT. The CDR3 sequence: CASSPGLAVYNEQFF. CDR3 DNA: TGTGCCAGCAGTCCGGGACTAGCGGTATACAATGAGCAGTTCTTC.

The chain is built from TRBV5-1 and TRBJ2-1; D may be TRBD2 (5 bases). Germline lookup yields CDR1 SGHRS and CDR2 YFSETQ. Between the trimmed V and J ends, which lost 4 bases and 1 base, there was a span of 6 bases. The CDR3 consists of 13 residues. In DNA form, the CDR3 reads TGCGCCAGCAGCGAGGGATCCTACAATGAGCAGTTCTTC. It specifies CASSEGSYNEQFF.